This TCR beta chain is drawn from a study of CXCR3-negative and CXCR3-positive naive CD8 T cells (dated by TCRdb to about 2019). For the study in its entirety: In total, about 150 million TRB reads were obtained, corresponding to roughly 1.5 +/- 0.3 million reads per library. Data from ten or so donors, pooled across two independent experiments, went into the diversity and physicochemical repertoire analyses. For the TRBV-TRBJ cluster analysis, the naive subsets came from roughly 5 donors, while the memory cells came from 3 donors.

General study outcomes and caveats: Similar TRBV-TRBJ usage was shown by naive CXCR3-negative and CXCR3-positive cells from the same donor, whereas distinct patterns were shown by memory cells. Surface CD5, linked to self-reactivity in mice, was comparable between naive subsets; TCR interaction strength was therefore also inferred from TRB CDR3 physicochemical properties. TRB CDR3s from CXCR3-positive naive cells showed higher hydrophobicity (lower Kidera factor 4), lower energy, and higher strength and volume indices than CXCR3-negative naive cells. Because CXCR3 expression was partially decreased after cryopreservation, freshly isolated PBMCs were used for most assays. Comparably high repertoire diversity was found in both naive subsets, whereas much lower repertoire diversity was found in memory CD8+ T cells.

The instrument given in TCRdb is NextSeq 550. The Human TCR Profiling Kit (MiLaboratory) was used to make UMI-labeled 5' RACE TRB cDNA libraries. cDNA synthesis used the entire amount of extracted RNA, and PCR amplification then used the entire amount of cDNA produced. Libraries were prepared in parallel with an identical number of PCR cycles. Per the source publication's procedure: MIGEC and MiXCR extracted about 48,000 +/- 9,800 unique UMI-labeled TRB cDNA molecules per library, requiring at least two reads per UMI. On average, each library contained approximately 40,000 +/- 10,000 functional in-frame TRB CDR3 nucleotide clonotypes without stop codons. Diversity metrics, including normalized Shannon-Wiener and Chao1, were computed in VDJtools after downsampling to 5000 UMI-labeled TRB molecules per sample. Clonotype-size-weighted physicochemical properties of the central five CDR3 residues (interaction energy, strength, volume and Kidera factor 4) were computed in VDJtools. TCRdb reprocessed the raw reads; every CDR3 protein sequence is a single record, and DNA is not supplied. The V and J calls were determined by TCRdb, not by the authors. The sample table records 150,000 or so distinct CDR3 sequences. Nearly 0.5% of the sample is in the top ten clones.

For each CD8+ T cell subset, flow sorting was done in triplicate, and some 300,000 cells per subset went directly into RLT lysis buffer. To keep memory contaminants out, a stringent definition of naive CD8+ T cells was applied: CD45RO-CCR7+CD27+CD95-. Standard density gradient centrifugation was used to isolate peripheral blood mononuclear cells from buffy coats. Naive CXCR3-negative and CXCR3-positive CD8+ T cells were flow-sorted on a FACSAria III. Total RNA was extracted from sorted cells with an RNeasy Mini Kit. Turning to this clonotype: It has no known antigen specificity.

This sequence was found in a human donor in good health. Some clones in this sample may be carry-over from other donors' samples. The sample was naive CXCR3- CD8+ T cells from blood. The cell subset or site label corresponds to: CD45RO-CCR7+CD27+CD95- naive CD8+ T cells lacking CXCR3 (TNR3-).

The CDR3 region: CASSDSLVPYEQYF. The rearrangement joined TRBV25-1 to TRBJ2-7; TCRdb calls TRBD2, which cannot be checked without DNA. There are 14 amino acids in the CDR3, from cysteine to phenylalanine inclusive. There is no recorded DNA. CDR1 MGHDK and CDR2 SYGVNS are derived from the germline V gene.